Sequencing of this T cell receptor (beta chain) was carried out in a study of tumor-infiltrating lymphocytes in oesophageal squamous cell carcinoma. TCRdb re-analysed the PCR reads in MiXCR, keeping a single row per CDR3 protein. The sample comprises under 15,000 distinct CDR3 sequences, around 54% of which are singletons, and roughly 32% rests with the top ten. Between the trimmed V and J ends, which lost 4 bases and 0 bases, there was a span of 12 bases. The CDR3 has 16 residues. The TCR comes from a female donor with esophageal squamous cell carcinoma. Sequenced material: esophageal tumor tissue. J is TRBJ1-4 and V is TRBV12-3 or TRBV12-4; D is uncertain. CDR3 in DNA: TGTGCCAGCAGTTCTGGTCTATTTACAACTAATGAAAAACTGTTTTTT. This translates into CASSSGLFTTNEKLFF.